This is a list of T cell receptor beta chains from one sample in a study of blood T cell repertoires in COVID-19. Sequencing was performed with immunoSEQ multiplex PCR; in TCRdb, only in-frame clones are kept and a portion is missing. The sample yields some 120,000 clones, 85% to 90% seen once. The sequencing input was peripheral blood. These TCRs come from a woman aged 45-60 years with acute or convalescent COVID-19. Both conserved end residues are part of each CDR3.

cdr3_aa,v_call
CASSQDAWGGRGETQYF,TRBV4-1
CASSQDLPGLAYPDTQYF,TRBV4-3
CASSSTVNYGYTF,TRBV5-4
CASSDPTGISPYEQYF,TRBV10-2
CASRRGGTEAFF,TRBV19
CASSAGQGGYGYTF,TRBV5-6
CASSLAVYEQYF,TRBV5-8
CASSPAGENTEAFF,TRBV18
CASSRDGTGLDTQYF,TRBV5-1
CASSYWSGGPAGELFF,TRBV6-5
CASSLGTRWDTQYF,TRBV27
CASSLATAGLNTEAFF,TRBV5-4
CASGTLATNEKLFF,TRBV2
CSVNDRGNTGELFF,TRBV29-1
CASSTSGGAGETQYF,TRBV25-1
CASSLTSRYQETQYF,TRBV5-1
CATSPGLAVYEQYF,TRBV27
CASSGQGNQPQHF,TRBV2
CASSIHYSMNTEAFF,TRBV10-2
CASSSSGGNTEAFF,TRBV5-1
CASSEALRVAGVYEQYF,TRBV2
CASSYGSGSRNQPQHF,TRBV6-2/TRBV6-3